The present entry profiles one TCR beta chain with its context. The antigen remains undetermined. The use of a sample-barcoded 5' primer and a J-beta primer mix characterized a second PCR of about 6 to 11 cycles. Each CDR3 protein is one row after TCRdb ran MiXCR on the 5' RACE reads. The sample contains some 1.5 million distinct CDR3 sequences, 28% of which appear only once. This CDR3 region has 14 residues. V lost 7 bases and J 0 bases, leaving 10 bases between the germline ends. CDR1 and CDR2 (germline): MNHEY, SVGEGT. There were at least 5.5 micrograms of total RNA extracted from every sample. This entry comes from a study of blood T cells in healthy people across ages. General study findings and limits: The study found more naive CD4+ cells and higher diversity in long-lived than aged donors.

Sequencing used blood. The TCR originated in a woman aged 25 to 39 in good health. The V gene is TRBV6-2 or TRBV6-3, the J gene TRBJ2-1, with a weak D call TRBD1 (6 bases). Here the CDR3 DNA reads TGTGCCAGCAAGGGGGTGGCCTCCTACAATGAGCAGTTCTTC. Its translation is CASKGVASYNEQFF.